The entry below describes one T cell receptor beta chain. No cognate antigen has been identified for it. The record has no base qualities; no much larger clone is one base away. V loses 1 base of germline sequence and J loses 6 bases, and the interval between the two ends is 18 bases. From its cysteine to its phenylalanine, the CDR3 spans 16 amino acids. Just the 48-base CDR3 DNA is kept, in frame starting at base 1. The CDR1 and CDR2 encoded by the germline V gene are SGHTA and FQGNSA. This specimen belongs to a study of cytomegalovirus exposure and HLA in healthy donors (dated by TCRdb to between 2016 and 2019). Turning to the overall study: In an earlier analysis of 587 of the donors, 276 Gb of sequence data and 117 million unique TCR beta sequences from about 179 million T cells were reported. An early release that covered some 640 HLA-typed donors contained about 300 gigabases of sequencing data and tens of millions of unique TCR sequences. Among the roughly 400 genotyped donors, around 81% belonged to the genetic ancestry cluster associated with self-reported Caucasian donors. The study was designed to test whether signatures of past pathogen exposure could be identified by cataloging public T cell receptors. The study used immunosequencing to profile the T cell repertoires of approximately 650 subjects and linked those repertoires to cytomegalovirus serostatus. Along with the approximately 650-subject first cohort, a separate validation cohort of 120 different subjects was used. To predict cytomegalovirus infection status, the study combined high-throughput TCR immunosequencing, statistical association of individual TCRs with disease status, and machine learning. A later analysis re-analyzed previously published TCR beta repertoires from 550 to 700 donors and added high-resolution HLA genotyping to study TCR occurrence patterns. In the later analysis, no new phenotypic data were used to find candidate immune exposures; instead, reliance was placed on TCR beta sequences and their occurrence across donors. To decide whether each TCR beta V gene segment behaved as functional or pseudogenic, an earlier analysis of approximately 590 of the donors relied on high-throughput TCR beta sequencing. Donor age, sex, ethnicity and CMV serostatus were compiled together with the repertoire data. A later genetic analysis used genome-wide SNP genotypes for about 65% of the roughly 700 donors, treating that subset as a discovery cohort. Every repertoire in the discovery cohort had been generated on one and the same sequencing platform. Class I and class II HLA loci were covered by the typing at four-digit resolution. The number of typed donors differed by locus: roughly 629-630 for A, B, C, DRB1 and DQB1; approximately 540 for DQA1; roughly 600 for DPA1; and some 470 for DPB1. Roughly 5 DR-DQ haplotypes were treated as single units for association and clustering because of strong linkage in the cohort. Across some 400 genotyped donors of the cohort, an average of approximately 240,000 unique TCR beta nucleotide sequences per donor were sequenced, and 15% to 20% of those sequences were non-productive.

The cohort consisted of some 730 healthy bone marrow donors. At the time of sampling, every cohort member was nominally healthy, though immune exposures that went unrecorded were likely present. The donor tested CMV seronegative and was one of the 352 seronegative cohort members. A peripheral blood sample was collected from each donor, and TCR beta sequencing was performed on peripheral blood mononuclear cells. Genomic DNA was extracted from the blood cell samples with the Qiagen DNeasy Blood Extraction Kit. The library came from the immunoSEQ multiplex PCR assay. A mixture of 60 forward primers for TCR Vbeta segments and 13 reverse primers for TCR Jbeta segments was used in the multiplex PCR. The CDR3 region of rearranged TCR beta genes was amplified from genomic DNA with a multiplex PCR assay. The Illumina HiSeq System was used to sequence the amplified TCR beta libraries as 87-base-pair reads. The study's own analysis went as follows. In a later analysis, tens of millions of unique TCR beta chains were counted across the 500 to 850 repertoires, and approximately 11 million of these chains were shared by at least two donors. Raw reads were error-corrected and collapsed into unique sequences with a nearest-neighbor algorithm that merged closely related sequences to remove PCR and sequencing errors. Alignment of CDR3 sequences to IMGT reference sequences was used to assign V, D and J gene segments. For a sequence to be retained, a match of at least six nucleotides to both a V gene segment and a J gene segment was required. Rearrangements were classified as productive when the CDR3 lacked stop codons and remained in frame with V and J, and all other rearrangements were classified as non-productive. Following IMGT convention, CDR3 was defined as the stretch from the second conserved V-encoded cysteine up to the conserved J-encoded phenylalanine. The earlier analysis of about 560 of the donors excluded any sequence lacking an unambiguous match to a single V gene segment. An earlier analysis of several hundred of the donors classified V segments as functional when productive rearrangements were above 56.7% and as segregating when the standard deviation between donors was above 5%. A statistical classification framework was built to diagnose cytomegalovirus status from the catalog of TCR beta chain sequences. In a later analysis, V and J genes were assigned by comparing TCR nucleotide sequences against IMGT/GENE-DB human TR gene sequences. The TCRdist pipeline was used in a later analysis to assign CDR3 sequences and most-parsimonious VDJ recombination scenarios. In a later analysis, each TCR beta chain was defined by its CDR3 amino acid sequence together with its V-gene family, and reads without a unique V-gene family were excluded. To address suspected cross-contamination and a sequencing artifact, a later analysis removed 450 to 700 highly shared, low-generation-probability nucleotide sequences. For each public chain, a later analysis derived a clonal expansion index from normalized ranks of inferred template counts within each repertoire. In a later analysis, generation probabilities were computed using a VDJ recombination model fitted to out-of-frame rearrangements, and the results were checked against IGoR. A later analysis scored TCR-TCR, TCR-HLA and TCR-CMV co-occurrence with hypergeometric tests, applying a repertoire-size bias correction to TCR pairs. In a later analysis, false discovery rates were estimated by permuting HLA or CMV assignments 20 times. A later analysis grouped co-occurring TCRs with DBSCAN, adding TCRdist sequence similarity when clustering within HLA-allele-positive subsets. Repertoires with fewer than 30,000 or more than 120,000 public chains, plus five repertoires with anomalous nucleotide sharing, were excluded from co-occurrence clustering. Entries here come from immuneACCESS through TCRdb and include only in-frame sequences with V and J called. Some clones fail to appear in such tables; in the studies checked, an unresolved V gene covers under half of the shortfall, and the cause of the remainder is unknown. The DNA gave D and trimming, while V, J and clone size come from that table. Here the sample has some 150,000 clones; roughly 80% occur a single time. Under 3.5% of the sample comes from the top ten.

On the study overall, not on this receptor specifically: In vitro tests confirmed that three of the cytomegalovirus-associated TCR beta chains recognize cytomegalovirus antigens. A later analysis associated about 16,000 TCR beta sequences with specific HLA alleles at a false discovery rate of 0.05. Most CMV-associated TCR beta chains appeared to be HLA-restricted in a later analysis, and the HLA associations seemed to be driven largely by CMV exposure. In a later genetic analysis, fewer N-insertions in productive TCRs were reported among donors in an Asian-associated ancestry cluster than the roughly 700-donor mean. The cohort was sequenced for TCR beta chains only, and without alpha or paired-chain data the features that could be detected were limited. In an earlier analysis of 450 to 750 of the donors, most TCR beta V segments appeared in productive rearrangements about 90% or about 30% of the time, broadly matching IMGT annotations. A later analysis found that TCR association rates varied across HLA loci, with DRB1 alleles showing the most associated TCRs and HLA-C alleles the fewest. Correlated functional status among segregating V segments might be attributable to linkage disequilibrium, but an unknown experimental factor could not be ruled out. Because the 87-base-pair reads could not distinguish some IMGT-functional V segments, including TRBV6-2 and TRBV6-3, those segments were excluded. The presence/absence analyses assumed that sequencing depth was roughly uniform across donors, and that assumption may not be true. The sequencing pipeline was judged likely to have produced a cluster of highly shared sequence variants as a technical artifact. Because counts were too low, around 18 rarely observed V segments, including chromosome 9 orphons, were left out of the earlier analysis of over 550 of the donors. Cytomegalovirus status was reported to be diagnosed by the classifier with high specificity and sensitivity in both the original and validation cohorts. Compared with equally common non-associated chains, HLA-associated TCR beta chains in a later analysis were more clonally expanded and had lower generation probabilities. Because some donors lacked HLA typing at each locus, the association tests relied only on the typed subset. While some public TCRs were present in many individuals, most TCR sequences turned up only very rarely across donors. A later genetic analysis associated a missense DCLRE1C variant with V-gene and J-gene trimming of TCR beta chains, and an independent cohort replicated the association. A total of roughly 160 TCR beta chains were listed by the study as associated with cytomegalovirus. A further reported finding was that TCR beta sequences accurately predicted the HLA-A and HLA-B alleles for most subjects in the first cohort. According to the authors, the approach could potentially be generalized to other disease states and immunological phenotypes. The only immune exposure information available for the cohort was CMV serostatus. According to a later analysis, parvovirus B19, influenza, CMV and Epstein-Barr virus appeared linked to several top co-occurrence clusters. Assigning TCR associations to individual alleles was difficult when HLA alleles, especially DR and DQ, strongly co-occurred.

The chain couples TRBV7-2 to TRBJ1-1; no D gene call is confident. The sample was PBMCs. The sequence was collected from a woman in her twenties or thirties in good health and CMV-seronegative. Read as DNA, the sequence is TGTGCCAGCAGCTTAGACCTTGGACGGGGAATATCTGAAGCTTTCTTT. It codes for CASSLDLGRGISEAFF.